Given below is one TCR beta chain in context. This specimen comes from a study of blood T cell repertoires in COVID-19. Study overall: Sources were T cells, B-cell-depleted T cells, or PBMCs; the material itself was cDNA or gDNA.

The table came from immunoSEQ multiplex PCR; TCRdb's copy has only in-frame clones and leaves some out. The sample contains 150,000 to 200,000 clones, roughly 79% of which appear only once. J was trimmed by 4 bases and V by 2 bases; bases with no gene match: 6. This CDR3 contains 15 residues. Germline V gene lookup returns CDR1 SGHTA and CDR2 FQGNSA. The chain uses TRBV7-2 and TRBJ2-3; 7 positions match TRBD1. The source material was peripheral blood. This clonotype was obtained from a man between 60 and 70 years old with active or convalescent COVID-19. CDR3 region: CASSLSDRASDTQYF. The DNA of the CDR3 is TGTGCCAGCAGCTTAAGTGACAGGGCCTCAGATACGCAGTATTTT.